The 24 T cell receptor beta chains below were found in one sample sequenced in a study of cytomegalovirus exposure and HLA in healthy donors. The data were produced by immunoSEQ multiplex PCR, yet TCRdb's version contains in-frame clones alone and is incomplete. The sample has 90,000 to 140,000 clones, around 83% seen once. Sequenced material: PBMCs. All receptors derive from a woman between 18 and 29 years old in good health and CMV-seropositive.

The chain recombines TRBV29-1 with TRBJ2-7; D ambiguous. From germline, CDR1 is SQVTM and CDR2 ANQGSEA. Trimming left V 5 bases short and J 7 bases short, with 18 bases between. The CDR3 spans 13 residues. The CDR3 nucleotides read TGCAGCGTTCTGGCTAGTCTTGCTGGGGAGCAGTACTTC. Its protein is CSVLASLAGEQYF.

The chain has TRBV19 and TRBJ1-1; possible D gene TRBD1, 5 bases. The CDR3 has 13 amino acids. Trimming left V 6 bases short and J 6 bases short, with 14 bases between. Germline CDR1 is LNHDA and CDR2 is SQIVND (reference sequence). The CDR3 spells CASSYSRGAEAFF. CDR3 bases: TGTGCCAGTAGCTACTCGCGGGGCGCTGAAGCTTTCTTT.

This clone occurred once. V and J are TRBV6-1 and TRBJ1-5; no firm D call. The CDR3 is made up of 12 amino acids. Germline V gene data show CDR1 as MNHNS and CDR2 as SASEGT. Trimming pared 8 bases from V and 2 bases from J, leaving 7 bases between. The CDR3 loop is CASEVGNQPQHF. CDR3 in DNA: TGTGCCAGCGAGGTTGGCAATCAGCCCCAGCATTTT.

V is TRBV19 and J is TRBJ2-1, with 7 bases identical to TRBD1. The germline gives CDR1 LNHDA, CDR2 SQIVND (reference sequence). Trimming removed 7 bases from V and 0 bases from J; junction bases left unmatched: 3. This CDR3 has 14 residues. Here the CDR3 DNA reads TGTGCCAGTAATCAGGGGGTCTCCTACAATGAGCAGTTCTTC. This translates into CASNQGVSYNEQFF.

The V and J genes are TRBV2 and TRBJ1-1; 8 bases match TRBD1. CDR3 length equals 13 residues. The V and J ends lost 10 bases and 4 bases, in that order; junction bases with no gene match: 8. The germline V gene encodes CDR1 SNHLY and CDR2 FYNNEI. CDR3 bases: TGTGCCAACGTCAGGGGGCCCGGCACTGAAGCTTTCTTT. Protein sequence: CANVRGPGTEAFF.

The chain employs TRBV19 and TRBJ2-5; 7 bases match TRBD1. Trimming removed 4 bases from V and 1 base from J; junction bases left unmatched: 3. CDR3 length: 14 amino acids. Germline V gives CDR1 LNHDA, CDR2 SQIVND (reference sequence). CDR3 region: CASSTTGSQETQYF. The DNA of the CDR3 is TGTGCCAGTAGTACGACAGGGTCCCAAGAGACCCAGTACTTC. The full variable domain, completed using reference TRBV19 and TRBJ2-5, is DGGITQSPKYLFRKEGQNVTLSCEQNLNHDAMYWYRQDPGQGLRLIYYSQIVNDFQKGDIAEGYSVSREKKESFPLTVTSAQKNPTAFYLCASSTTGSQETQYFGPGTRLLVL.

The genes are TRBV5-6 and TRBJ2-2; 7 bases are a match to TRBD2. V was clipped by 0 bases and J by 4 bases; unmatched bases: 3. CDR3 length equals 15 residues. The germline CDR1 and CDR2 sequences are SGHDT and YYEEEE. The CDR3: CASSLAPSGTGELFF. For the CDR3, the DNA is TGTGCCAGCAGCTTGGCCCCTAGCGGCACCGGGGAGCTGTTTTTT.

The J gene is TRBJ1-1, the V gene TRBV19, with 8 bases fitting TRBD1. Germline V gene lookup returns CDR1 LNHDA and CDR2 SQIVND (reference sequence). J lost 5 bases, V lost 5 bases, and 4 bases had no gene match. CDR3 length: 13 amino acids. The DNA for the CDR3 is TGTGCCAGTAGTCCTTGGACAGGGACTGAAGCTTTCTTT. Its translation: CASSPWTGTEAFF.

The chain recombines TRBV9 with TRBJ1-1; D remains unclear. Deletions cut 4 bases from V and 8 bases from J, with 15 bases between. Germline lookup yields CDR1 SGDLS and CDR2 YYNGEE. CDR3 length: 13 residues. The CDR3: CASSPSVNGEAFF. In DNA form, the CDR3 reads TGTGCCAGCAGCCCGAGCGTAAACGGGGAAGCTTTCTTT.

CDR3 in amino acids: CASSLAQLAGDETQYF. The CDR3 nucleotides are TGTGCCAGCAGCTTGGCCCAACTAGCGGGGGATGAGACCCAGTACTTC. V is TRBV5-6 and J is TRBJ2-5; 11 nucleotides align to TRBD2. J gave up 5 bases and V 0 bases, and 6 bases lay outside the gene matches. This CDR3 contains 16 residues. Germline CDR1 is SGHDT and CDR2 is YYEEEE.

The chain carries TRBV25-1 and TRBJ1-2; 12 positions match TRBD1. The CDR3 sequence is 14 residues long. The germline V gene has CDR1 MGHDK and CDR2 SYGVNS. Unmatched junction bases numbered 5, after V lost 5 bases and J lost 7 bases. CDR3 sequence (DNA): TGTGCCAGCAGTCTGGGACAGGGGGCGAGTGGCTACACCTTC. Protein: CASSLGQGASGYTF.

The CDR3 is CGSTGTAGGELFF. The DNA of the CDR3 is TGTGGCTCAACCGGGACAGCAGGCGGGGAGCTGTTTTTT. This chain joins TRBV11-1 and TRBJ2-2; 7 nucleotides align to TRBD1. Per the germline V gene, CDR1 is SGHAT and CDR2 is FQDESV (reference sequence). The CDR3 is 13 residues long. Drawing the rest from reference TRBV11-1 and TRBJ2-2, the complete variable domain is EAEVAQSPRYKITEKSQAVAFWCDPISGHATLYWYRQILGQGPELLVQFQDESVVDDSQLPKDRFSAERLKGVDSTLKIQPAELGDSAMYLCGSTGTAGGELFFGEGSRLTVL.

In this sample, this clone turned up a few times. V usage is TRBV7-7 and J usage is TRBJ2-2, with 9 bases aligning to TRBD2. The germline CDR1 and CDR2 sequences are SSHAT and FNYEAQ (reference sequence). V gave up 1 base and J gave up 6 bases; unmatched junction bases: 0. The CDR3 has 14 amino acids. The DNA of the CDR3 is TGTGCCAGCAGCTTAGTAGCGGGAGCCGGGGAGCTGTTTTTT. As protein: CASSLVAGAGELFF.

The chain is built from TRBV15 and TRBJ2-4, with TRBD1 as a possible D gene (5 bases). There are 10 residues in the CDR3. The germline CDR1 and CDR2 sequences are LNHNV and YYDKDF (reference sequence). V lost 0 bases and J 14 bases, leaving 5 bases between the germline ends. The CDR3 nucleotides read TGTGCCACCAGCAGAGAACAGGAGTACTTC. Its translation: CATSREQEYF.

The chain recombines TRBV7-9 with TRBJ2-1; weak D call: TRBD2 (5 bases). This CDR3 comprises 11 residues. V was trimmed by 3 bases and J by 8 bases, leaving 5 bases between them. The germline V gene has CDR1 SEHNR and CDR2 FQNEAQ (reference sequence). CDR3 in DNA: TGTGCCAGCAGCTTGGAGGATGAGCAGTTCTTC. As protein: CASSLEDEQFF.

This chain connects TRBV6-6 to TRBJ1-3; a possible D gene is TRBD1 (6 bases). CDR1 MNHNY and CDR2 SVGAGI come from the germline V gene (reference sequence). The CDR3 length is 15 residues. Trimming left V 8 bases short and J 7 bases short, with 21 bases between. CDR3 amino acids: CASRPGQGRANTIYF. The CDR3 DNA reads as TGTGCCAGCCGACCCGGCCAGGGGAGGGCGAACACCATATATTTT.

The V and J genes are TRBV7-9 and TRBJ2-2; 10 nucleotides match TRBD1. Germline V CDR1 and CDR2: SEHNR, FQNEAQ (reference sequence). V gave up 6 bases and J gave up 5 bases; unmatched junction bases: 12. This CDR3 has 17 residues. The CDR3 nucleotides are TGTGCCAGCAGTCCGACCGGGACAGGGGACTTGACCGGGGAGCTGTTTTTT. Translated, it gives CASSPTGTGDLTGELFF.

The chain employs TRBV29-1 and TRBJ1-1, with 10 nucleotides matching TRBD1. V lost 3 bases and J lost 4; bases outside the gene matches: 5. Germline V gene data show CDR1 as SQVTM and CDR2 as ANQGSEA. The CDR3 runs to 14 residues. CDR3 bases: TGCAGCGTTGAGTTGGGACAGGGGATCACTGAAGCTTTCTTT. It translates to CSVELGQGITEAFF.

The gene calls are TRBV2 and TRBJ2-2; D ambiguous. Trimming shortened V by 7 bases and J by 1 base, and 13 bases separated the two germline ends. The V gene's germline CDR1 is SNHLY and CDR2 FYNNEI. The CDR3 totals 15 residues. The CDR3 loop reads CASMERRRNTGELFF. Written as DNA, the CDR3 is TGTGCCAGCATGGAGAGACGTAGGAACACCGGGGAGCTGTTTTTT.

The V gene is TRBV19, the J gene TRBJ1-5; 9 bases map to TRBD1. The CDR3 has 15 amino acids. Germline assignment: CDR1 LNHDA and CDR2 SQIVND (reference sequence). After removal of 6 bases from V and 3 bases from J, the junction contained 6 bases not matched to a gene. CDR3 sequence reads: CASSLTQGANQPQHF. CDR3 sequence (DNA): TGTGCCAGTAGCCTGACACAGGGGGCCAATCAGCCCCAGCATTTT.

This chain uses TRBV2 with TRBJ2-2; 7 positions match TRBD1. Germline assignment: CDR1 SNHLY and CDR2 FYNNEI. V shed 6 bases and J 6 bases; nucleotides not matched to a gene: 19. There are 18 residues in the CDR3. The CDR3 loop is CASSARPPGGISSGELFF. The CDR3 DNA reads as TGTGCCAGCAGCGCCCGCCCCCCAGGGGGTATATCTTCCGGGGAGCTGTTTTTT.

DNA for the CDR3: TGTGCCAGCAGTCTAAAGCCCCCAGACAGAGTATGGATTGGCAATGAGCAGTTCTTC. As protein: CASSLKPPDRVWIGNEQFF. The chain uses TRBV27 and TRBJ2-1; D may be TRBD1 (5 bases). Germline V gives CDR1 MNHEY, CDR2 SMNVEV (reference sequence). Trimming pared 5 bases from V and 6 bases from J, leaving 29 bases between. The length of the CDR3 is 19 residues.

The chain carries TRBV2 and TRBJ1-2; the match to TRBD1 covers 9 bases. Germline V gives CDR1 SNHLY, CDR2 FYNNEI. The CDR3 loop spans 15 amino acids. Trimming took 0 bases from V and 5 from J; bases not matched to a gene: 4. The CDR3 bases are TGTGCCAGCAGTGAAGCAGAGGGGACAGGGTATGGCTACACCTTC. It yields the protein CASSEAEGTGYGYTF.

The V and J genes are TRBV2 and TRBJ1-2; D is perhaps TRBD1 (5 bases). Germline V gene data show CDR1 as SNHLY and CDR2 as FYNNEI. The germline V and J ends were trimmed by 1 base and 3 bases, with 9 bases remaining between them. The CDR3 loop spans 14 amino acids. The CDR3 is CASSEVDSYYGYTF. CDR3 nucleotides: TGTGCCAGCAGTGAAGTAGACAGCTACTATGGCTACACCTTC.